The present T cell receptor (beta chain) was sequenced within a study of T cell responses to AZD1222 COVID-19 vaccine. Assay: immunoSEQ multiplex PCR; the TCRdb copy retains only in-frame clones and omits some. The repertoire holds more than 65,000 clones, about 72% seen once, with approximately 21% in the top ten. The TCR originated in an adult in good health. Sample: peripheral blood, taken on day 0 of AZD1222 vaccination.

CDR3 amino acids: CAWNREGHNSPLHF. CDR3 nucleotide sequence: TGTGCCTGGAACCGGGAGGGTCATAATTCACCCCTCCACTTT. The chain uses TRBV30 and TRBJ1-6; no definite D call. The CDR3 has 14 residues. CDR1 and CDR2 from the germline V gene are GTSNPN and SVGIG (reference sequence). V was pared by 4 bases and J by 5 bases, with 12 bases between.